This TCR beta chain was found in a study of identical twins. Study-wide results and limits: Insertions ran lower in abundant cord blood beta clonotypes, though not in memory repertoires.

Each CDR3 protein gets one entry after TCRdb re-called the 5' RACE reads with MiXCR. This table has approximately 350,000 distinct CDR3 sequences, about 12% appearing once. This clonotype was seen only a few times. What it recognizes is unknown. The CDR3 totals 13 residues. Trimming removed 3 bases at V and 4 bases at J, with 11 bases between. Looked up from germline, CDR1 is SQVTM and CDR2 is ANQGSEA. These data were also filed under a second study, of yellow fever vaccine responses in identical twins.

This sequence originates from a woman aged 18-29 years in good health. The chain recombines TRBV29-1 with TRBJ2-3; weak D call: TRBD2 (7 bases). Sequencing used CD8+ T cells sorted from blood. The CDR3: CSVDWGGADTQYF. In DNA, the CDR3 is TGCAGCGTTGATTGGGGGGGCGCAGATACGCAGTATTTT.